Below are 31 T cell receptor beta chains sequenced from a single sample in a study of post-analysis software for immune sequencing data. General study points: Comparison of patients with controls showed about 5 TRBV segments more frequent in patients, TRBV5-6, TRBV5-1 and TRBV20-1 among them.

Researchers reported that TCR beta cDNA libraries carried unique molecular identifiers. Using its own MiXCR run on the PCR reads, TCRdb lists one record per CDR3 protein. Here the sample spans fewer than 850,000 distinct CDR3 sequences, roughly 27% being singletons. These receptors have no known antigen. The specimen sequenced was blood. The receptors stem from a girl between 5 and 17 years old with multiple sclerosis.

This chain connects TRBV3-1 to TRBJ1-4, with D tentatively TRBD1 (6 bases). Trimming left V 1 base short and J 5 bases short, with 14 bases between. Per germline, CDR1 LGHDT and CDR2 YNNKEL (reference sequence). The CDR3 is made up of 16 amino acids. In DNA form, the CDR3 reads TGTGCCAGCAGCCAAGGATGGGGGGCGGAGAATGAAAAACTGTTTTTT. It encodes CASSQGWGAENEKLFF.

The gene calls are TRBV6-5 and TRBJ1-2, with 7 positions matching TRBD1. The CDR3 covers 12 residues. V lost 8 bases to trimming and J lost 5 bases; unmatched junction nucleotides: 5. Germline CDR1 MNHEY, CDR2 SVGAGI. CDR3 loop: CASFSGGYGYTF. The CDR3 DNA reads TGTGCCAGCTTTTCAGGGGGTTATGGCTACACCTTC.

This clonotype was picked up a small number of times. The chain links TRBV20-1 to TRBJ1-2, with TRBD1 as a possible D gene (6 bases). The CDR3 spans 13 residues. Trimming took off 8 bases at V and 1 base at J, with 14 bases between the two ends. Germline loops: CDR1 DFQATT, CDR2 SNEGSKA (reference sequence). The CDR3 DNA reads as TGCAGTCCCCGGGACAATCGTAACTATGGCTACACCTTC. This encodes CSPRDNRNYGYTF.

V gene TRBV12-5 combines with J gene TRBJ1-1; 7 bases agree with TRBD1. The CDR3 is made up of 19 amino acids. The J segment lost 0 bases and the V segment lost 0 bases, leaving 13 bases of the junction unmatched. CDR1 is LGHNT and CDR2 is FRNRAP in the germline V gene. CDR3 nucleotide sequence: TGTGCTAGTGGTTTGGTACAGTCTGGGAGGGGGCCGATGAACACTGAAGCTTTCTTT. Translating it yields CASGLVQSGRGPMNTEAFF.

At least ten counts were recorded for this clonotype. The chain links TRBV29-1 to TRBJ2-5; D is possibly TRBD1 (6 bases). This CDR3 has 14 residues. V was clipped by 4 bases and J by 6 bases, with 18 bases between them. Germline assignment: CDR1 SQVTM and CDR2 ANQGSEA. The CDR3 sequence is CSVAGKQGVQTQYF. The CDR3 bases are TGCAGCGTTGCTGGTAAACAGGGTGTTCAGACCCAGTACTTC.

CDR3 residues: CAISETFEQYF. As DNA, the CDR3 is TGTGCCATCAGTGAGACCTTCGAGCAGTACTTC. This chain joins TRBV10-3 and TRBJ2-7, with no clear D. Germline V lookup: CDR1 ENHRY, CDR2 SYGVKD. The CDR3 length is 11 residues. V lost 2 bases to trimming and J lost 6 bases, with 5 bases between them.

This clonotype has at least ten counts. The chain links TRBV10-3 to TRBJ2-7; 7 nucleotides match TRBD2. V shed 5 bases, J shed 6 bases, and the junction held 4 bases outside the gene matches. The CDR3 contains 12 residues. Germline CDR1 reads ENHRY; CDR2 reads SYGVKD. The CDR3, as DNA: TGTGCCATCAGTCCGGGGGGAGGCGAGCAGTACTTC. It encodes CAISPGGGEQYF.

J is TRBJ2-1 and V is TRBV7-9, with 9 nucleotides matching TRBD1. CDR3 size: 20 residues. Germline-derived CDR1 and CDR2 are SEHNR and FQNEAQ (reference sequence). With 5 bases clipped from V and 4 bases from J, the junction kept 21 bases outside the gene matches. CDR3 DNA sequence: TGTGCCAGCAGCCTAAGACCGGGACAGGGACCAGTAATCTCTTACAATGAGCAGTTCTTC. This codes for CASSLRPGQGPVISYNEQFF.

This rearrangement joins TRBV2 to TRBJ2-5, with D tentatively TRBD2 (6 bases). The germline V gene encodes CDR1 SNHLY and CDR2 FYNNEI. The V end was cut by 4 bases, the J end by 2 bases, with 20 bases between. The CDR3 runs to 17 residues. CDR3 loop: CASSGSLGGERQETQYF. CDR3 coding DNA: TGTGCCAGCAGTGGGTCCCTCGGCGGGGAGAGACAAGAGACCCAGTACTTC.

The chain couples TRBV11-3 to TRBJ2-6; TRBD1 agrees at 8 bases. The ends lost 5 bases at V and 4 bases at J; junction bases unmatched: 7. Per germline, CDR1 SGHNT and CDR2 YENEEA. This CDR3 region has 16 residues. The DNA of the CDR3 is TGTGCCAGCAGCGACTCGACAGGGGTGGGGGCCAACGTCCTGACTTTC. As protein: CASSDSTGVGANVLTF.

The chain couples TRBV5-6 to TRBJ2-7; 7 nucleotides match TRBD1. With 4 bases clipped from V and 6 bases from J, the junction kept 7 bases outside the gene matches. This CDR3 contains 13 residues. CDR1 SGHDT and CDR2 YYEEEE come from the germline V gene. In DNA, the CDR3 is TGTGCCAGCAGCGTCCTCAGGGGGAGCGAGCAGTACTTC. Amino acids: CASSVLRGSEQYF.

The chain recombines TRBV7-2 with TRBJ2-1, with 10 bases fitting TRBD2. There are 15 residues in the CDR3. Trimming took 5 bases from V and 8 from J; bases not matched to a gene: 9. Germline assignment: CDR1 SGHTA and CDR2 FQGNSA. The CDR3 here is CASSPLAGAFDEQFF. The CDR3 region has the DNA TGTGCCAGCAGCCCCCTAGCGGGAGCGTTTGATGAGCAGTTCTTC.

The CDR3, as DNA: TGTGCCACCAGCAGAGCGGGGCCGAACACTGAAGCTTTCTTT. This gives the protein CATSRAGPNTEAFF. This chain connects TRBV15 to TRBJ1-1; a possible D gene is TRBD1 (5 bases). Trimming removed 1 base from V and 1 base from J, with 7 bases in between. The CDR3 covers 14 residues. Per the germline V gene, CDR1 is LNHNV and CDR2 is YYDKDF (reference sequence).

In its sample, this clonotype was seen once. This chain uses TRBV20-1 with TRBJ2-5; perhaps TRBD2 as D (5 bases). Deletions cut 6 bases from V and 1 base from J, with 15 bases between. The CDR3 spans 14 residues. Germline CDR1 is DFQATT and CDR2 is SNEGSKA (reference sequence). The CDR3 sequence: CSASPVSGQETQYF. The DNA for the CDR3 is TGCAGTGCCTCCCCCGTGAGCGGCCAAGAGACCCAGTACTTC.

The J gene is TRBJ2-3, the V gene TRBV12-3 or TRBV12-4, with a tentative D call TRBD1 (6 bases). The CDR3 is made up of 14 amino acids. V lost 5 bases, J lost 5 bases, and 14 bases lay in between. The CDR3 sequence: CASSPGVLVDTQYF. CDR3 coding DNA: TGTGCCAGCAGTCCAGGGGTTTTGGTAGATACGCAGTATTTT.

The V gene is TRBV7-2, the J gene TRBJ2-3, with D tentatively TRBD1 or TRBD2 (5 bases each). The germline V and J ends were trimmed by 2 bases and 1 base, with 16 bases remaining between them. Germline CDR1 and CDR2: SGHTA and FQGNSA. The CDR3 length is 17 residues. The CDR3 reads CASSLRAGAGRTDTQYF. CDR3 DNA: TGTGCCAGCAGCTTAAGGGCCGGGGCAGGTCGCACAGATACGCAGTATTTT.

The chain couples TRBV4-1 to TRBJ1-1; perhaps TRBD1 as D (6 bases). V lost 1 base and J lost 1, with 16 bases in between. The CDR3 has 17 residues. Looked up from germline, CDR1 is MGHRA and CDR2 is YSYEKL. The CDR3 DNA follows: TGCGCCAGCAGCCAAGGGGGGGGGGCTCGGGGGAACACTGAAGCTTTCTTT. Translated: CASSQGGGARGNTEAFF.

The gene calls are TRBV29-1 and TRBJ1-1; D not resolved. The germline V gene encodes CDR1 SQVTM and CDR2 ANQGSEA. The length of the CDR3 is 12 residues. The V and J ends lost 5 bases and 6 bases respectively, with 13 bases between them. The CDR3 region has the DNA TGCAGCGTTCGGGAGGGAGGAGCTGAAGCTTTCTTT. Translating it yields CSVREGGAEAFF.

This rearrangement joins TRBV5-1 to TRBJ2-1; tentatively, D is TRBD1 or TRBD2 (5 bases each). The V gene lost 4 bases and the J gene lost 0 bases, with 11 bases spanning the gap. The CDR3 loop spans 15 amino acids. Germline V lookup: CDR1 SGHRS, CDR2 YFSETQ. CDR3 protein: CASSTGAFSYNEQFF. CDR3 coding DNA: TGCGCCAGCAGCACCGGGGCCTTCTCCTACAATGAGCAGTTCTTC.

V and J are TRBV21-1 and TRBJ2-3; the listed D gene, TRBD1, was not tested against the DNA. TRBV21-1 is given as a pseudogene. The length of the CDR3 is 17 residues. DNA for the CDR3: TGTGCCAGCAGCGGTGTACTGACAGGGGGTTCGTCTGATACGCAGTATTTT. It translates to CASSGVLTGGSSDTQYF.

This clonotype has at least ten counts. The chain joins TRBV29-1 to TRBJ2-7; D not certain. CDR1 and CDR2 from the germline V gene are SQVTM and ANQGSEA. The CDR3 is 12 amino acids. V was clipped by 4 bases and J by 1 base, with 8 bases between them. The DNA for the CDR3 is TGCAGCGTTGCTGGGGATTCCTACGAGCAGTACTTC. Protein product: CSVAGDSYEQYF.

The gene calls are TRBV20-1 and TRBJ2-7, with TRBD1 matching 8 bases. The CDR3 sequence is 14 residues long. Germline V gene sequence: CDR1 DFQATT, CDR2 SNEGSKA (reference sequence). V lost 6 bases and J lost 5; bases outside the gene matches: 12. The CDR3 nucleotides are TGCAGTGCCGTAAGACAGGGGATGATCAACGAGCAGTACTTC. This translates into CSAVRQGMINEQYF.

The V call is TRBV27, the J call TRBJ2-1; D is possibly TRBD1 or TRBD2 (6 bases each). The ends were cut back, 5 bases at V and 0 bases at J, with 11 bases in the middle. The germline CDR1 and CDR2 sequences are MNHEY and SMNVEV (reference sequence). This CDR3 has 15 residues. CDR3 amino acids: CASSPWGASYNEQFF. The CDR3 bases are TGTGCCAGCAGTCCATGGGGGGCCTCCTACAATGAGCAGTTCTTC.

This chain joins TRBV5-1 and TRBJ1-2; D is uncertain. Trimming shortened V by 4 bases and J by 1 base, and 11 bases separated the two germline ends. The CDR3 is 14 amino acids. From germline, CDR1 is SGHRS and CDR2 YFSETQ. CDR3 protein: CASSDPGLNYGYTF. CDR3 bases: TGCGCCAGCAGCGATCCGGGCCTTAACTATGGCTACACCTTC.

The V gene is TRBV29-1, the J gene TRBJ2-7, with D perhaps matching TRBD2 (5 bases). V was clipped by 4 bases and J by 2 bases, with 6 bases between them. CDR3 length equals 11 residues. Germline CDR1 reads SQVTM; CDR2 reads ANQGSEA. The CDR3 loop is CSVGETYEQYF. The CDR3 DNA reads as TGCAGCGTTGGGGAGACCTACGAGCAGTACTTC.

The chain uses TRBV20-1 and TRBJ2-1, with 12 bases matching TRBD2. V gave up 8 bases and J gave up 0 bases; unmatched junction bases: 8. The CDR3 length is 16 residues. Germline CDR1 is DFQATT and CDR2 is SNEGSKA (reference sequence). CDR3: CSTIPGLAGSYNEQFF. CDR3 in DNA: TGCAGTACCATCCCGGGACTAGCGGGCTCCTACAATGAGCAGTTCTTC.

This clonotype was seen more than once but under ten times. The chain joins TRBV10-3 to TRBJ1-5; D perhaps matches TRBD1 (6 bases). The CDR3 totals 16 residues. Germline CDR1 reads ENHRY; CDR2 reads SYGVKD. The V end lost 1 base, the J end lost 2 bases, and 12 bases lay between the germline ends. CDR3 in amino acids: CAISEFPGARNQPQHF. The CDR3 nucleotides read TGTGCCATCAGTGAGTTTCCGGGGGCGCGCAATCAGCCCCAGCATTTT.

This clonotype occurred a few times. CDR3 amino acids: CASSLLGGNYNEQFF. Here the CDR3 DNA reads TGTGCCAGCAGCTTACTGGGGGGGAATTACAATGAGCAGTTCTTC. The V call is TRBV7-2, the J call TRBJ2-1, with 7 nucleotides matching TRBD2. The CDR3 covers 15 residues. Germline loops: CDR1 SGHTA, CDR2 FQGNSA. V lost 2 bases and J lost 4; bases outside the gene matches: 5.

In its sample, this clonotype was seen a few times. V is TRBV29-1 and J is TRBJ2-1; D not resolved. V shed 7 bases and J shed 2 bases, with 12 bases lying between them. The CDR3 covers 13 residues. Germline assignment: CDR1 SQVTM and CDR2 ANQGSEA. CDR3 sequence: CSALGGAYNEQFF. CDR3 sequence (DNA): TGCAGCGCCCTGGGTGGGGCCTACAATGAGCAGTTCTTC.

The genes are TRBV6-5 and TRBJ1-2, with D possibly matching TRBD1 (5 bases). Trimming left V 2 bases short and J 6 bases short, with 13 bases between. The CDR3 has 14 amino acids. Looked up from germline, CDR1 is MNHEY and CDR2 is SVGAGI. In nucleotides, the CDR3 is TGTGCCAGCAGTTACCGAGGGGCAGCGGATGGCTACACCTTC. This gives the protein CASSYRGAADGYTF.

The rearrangement joins TRBV29-1 to TRBJ1-1; TRBD1 might be the D (5 bases). Looked up from germline, CDR1 is SQVTM and CDR2 is ANQGSEA. CDR3 length: 13 residues. Trimming left V 6 bases short and J 3 bases short, with 14 bases between. The CDR3 coding sequence is TGCAGCGTGGCAGGGATTCGGGACACTGAAGCTTTCTTT. It specifies CSVAGIRDTEAFF. Drawing the rest from reference TRBV29-1 and TRBJ1-1, the complete variable domain is SAVISQKPSRDICQRGTSLTIQCQVDSQVTMMFWYRQQPGQSLTLIATANQGSEATYESGFVIDKFPISRPNLTFSTLTVSNMSPEDSSIYLCSVAGIRDTEAFFGQGTRLTVV.